Detailed here is one T cell receptor (beta chain). Antigen: not known. This sample stems from a study of T cell responses to AZD1222 COVID-19 vaccine. Overall study findings and caveats: Repertoire sampling was restricted to post-peak T cell response timepoints. White British donors predominated, females outnumbered males, and clonal diversity was possibly underestimated.

Generated by immunoSEQ multiplex PCR, the TCRdb table keeps only in-frame clones and is missing some. Of 150,000 to 200,000 clones in the sample, 92% were seen once. J lost 11 bases, V lost 4 bases, and 10 bases had no gene match. The CDR3 runs 13 residues. CDR1 and CDR2 (germline): SGHDT, YYEEEE. This sequence originates from an adult who received the AZD1222 COVID-19 vaccine. This sequence joins TRBV5-6 and TRBJ1-1; 8 bases agree with TRBD1. The material was peripheral blood, obtained 28 days after the second AZD1222 dose. The CDR3 coding sequence is TGTGCCAGCAGCGCAACAGGGGGGTCGGATGCTTTCTTT. Translation gives CASSATGGSDAFF.